The 30 T cell receptor beta chains given below trace back to one sample, sequenced in a study of response to subunit inactivated influenza vaccine. A single record per CDR3 protein comes from TCRdb applying MiXCR to the RT-PCR reads. Here the sample spans more than 500,000 distinct CDR3 sequences, over 9% being singletons. These same data were also listed under a study on T cells expressing NK-cell markers. That publication notes: The cDNA for TCR beta came from 5'RACE template switching with UMIs.

This material consisted of PBMCs from blood, taken on the day of vaccination. The receptor set was obtained from a middle-aged man who received an inactivated influenza vaccine.

This clonotype was seen ten or more times. V gene TRBV20-1 combines with J gene TRBJ2-7, with 8 bases identical to TRBD2. V lost 3 bases, J lost 9 bases, and 4 bases stayed unmatched. Germline CDR1 is DFQATT and CDR2 is SNEGSKA (reference sequence). The CDR3 is 11 residues long. The CDR3 reads CSARQRELQYF. CDR3 nucleotide sequence: TGCAGTGCTAGGCAGCGGGAGTTGCAGTACTTC.

This clonotype turned up a few times. The CDR3 does not close with the conserved phenylalanine or tryptophan, likely indicating a read error. Because the CDR3's place on the DNA is in doubt, the DNA is left out and the CDR3 is given as listed by TCRdb. The V call is TRBV7-9, the J call TRBJ2-4; the table's D call, TRBD2, was not checked against the DNA. The CDR3 length equals 13 residues, ends included. Germline values: CDR1 SEHNR, CDR2 FQNEAQ (reference sequence). CDR3 sequence: CASSRTLDVLYFI.

The V gene is TRBV11-2, the J gene TRBJ2-1; 9 bases match TRBD2. The CDR3 length is 15 residues. Germline loops: CDR1 SGHAT, CDR2 FQNNGV. The V gene end was trimmed by 5 bases and the J gene end by 4 bases; junction bases not matched to a gene: 6. The DNA of the CDR3 is TGTGCCAGCAGCATAGGACTAGCGAGATACAATGAGCAGTTCTTC. Translating it yields CASSIGLARYNEQFF.

The chain combines TRBV5-1 with TRBJ1-2; 8 bases match TRBD1. CDR1 is SGHRS, CDR2 YFSETQ, per germline. After removal of 6 bases from V and 8 bases from J, the junction contained 12 bases not matched to a gene. The CDR3 is 14 residues long. In DNA, the CDR3 is TGCGCCAGCACCCCCACCTCAGGGGGCCTCGGCTACACCTTC. Protein product: CASTPTSGGLGYTF.

This clonotype has a handful of counts. The chain has TRBV13 and TRBJ1-4; 8 bases are a match to TRBD1. The CDR3 loop spans 16 amino acids. Germline V gene sequence: CDR1 PRHDT, CDR2 FYEKMQ (reference sequence). Trimming took 5 bases from V and 7 from J; bases not matched to a gene: 12. CDR3 in amino acids: CASSEQTRGRIEKLFF. The CDR3 nucleotides read TGTGCCAGCAGCGAACAAACCAGGGGGCGCATTGAAAAACTGTTTTTT.

This clonotype has ten or more counts. The J gene is TRBJ2-1, the V gene TRBV6-1; 13 nucleotides line up with TRBD2. With 6 bases clipped from V and 3 bases from J, the junction kept 2 bases outside the gene matches. The V gene's germline CDR1 is MNHNS and CDR2 SASEGT. CDR3 length equals 15 residues. The CDR3: CASRRLAGGYNEQFF. The DNA for the CDR3 is TGTGCCAGCAGGAGACTAGCGGGGGGCTACAATGAGCAGTTCTTC.

This clonotype showed up just a few times. V gene TRBV4-2 combines with J gene TRBJ2-3; the D gene is possibly TRBD1 (5 bases). The V end lost 4 bases, the J end lost 5 bases, and 19 bases lay between the germline ends. Germline assignment: CDR1 LGHNA and CDR2 YNFKEQ. The CDR3 loop spans 16 amino acids. For the CDR3, the DNA is TGTGCCAGCAGCCGCGGTGAAGGGGCCACGGGAGATACGCAGTATTTT. Residues: CASSRGEGATGDTQYF.

This clonotype came up a few times. The rearrangement uses TRBV5-1 and TRBJ1-1; 9 positions match TRBD1. CDR1 is SGHRS, CDR2 YFSETQ, per germline. The CDR3 spans 16 residues. Germline trimming cut 1 base from V and 1 base from J; bases unmatched to any gene: 5. The CDR3 loop is CASSLSPGQGNTEAFF. The CDR3 DNA is TGCGCCAGCAGCTTGAGCCCGGGACAGGGGAACACTGAAGCTTTCTTT.

J is TRBJ2-1 and V is TRBV7-2; D might be TRBD2 (7 bases). The CDR3 has 14 amino acids. The germline gives CDR1 SGHTA, CDR2 FQGNSA. V was pared by 4 bases and J by 10 bases, with 17 bases between. The CDR3 DNA sequence: TGTGCCAGCAGCTCGGCGGGGGCGTTTGGGGAGCAGTTCTTC. Translating gives CASSSAGAFGEQFF.

The chain combines TRBV28 with TRBJ1-2; D might be TRBD1 (6 bases). Germline loops: CDR1 MDHEN, CDR2 SYDVKM. V lost 4 bases, J lost 5 bases, and 14 bases lay in between. The CDR3 is 14 residues long. The CDR3 reads CASSSQGVPYGYTF. In DNA form, the CDR3 reads TGTGCCAGCAGTTCACAGGGTGTCCCATATGGCTACACCTTC.

This sequence joins TRBV20-1 and TRBJ2-2; 8 bases line up with TRBD2. This CDR3 has 14 residues. Germline V CDR1 and CDR2: DFQATT, SNEGSKA (reference sequence). Unmatched junction bases numbered 6, after V lost 6 bases and J lost 3 bases. In DNA form, the CDR3 reads TGCAGTGCGGGCGGGAGGAGAGACACCGGGGAGCTGTTTTTT. It specifies CSAGGRRDTGELFF.

This clonotype was observed a few times. CDR3 bases: TGTGCCATCAGTGGATCCTCCGGGGCCAACGTCCTGACTTTC. Its protein is CAISGSSGANVLTF. This chain uses TRBV10-3 with TRBJ2-6; D gene ambiguous. This CDR3 is 14 amino acids long. From germline, CDR1 is ENHRY and CDR2 SYGVKD. V was shortened by 4 bases and J by 4 bases, with 8 bases between the two germline ends.

This clonotype was detected only a few times. V is TRBV10-3 and J is TRBJ2-7; TRBD2 matches 10 bases. With V trimmed by 1 base and J by 1 base, 1 base remained unmatched. This CDR3 has 15 residues. Germline V gene lookup returns CDR1 ENHRY and CDR2 SYGVKD. CDR3 region: CAISELAGGSYEQYF. CDR3 nucleotide sequence: TGTGCCATCAGTGAGTTAGCGGGAGGATCCTACGAGCAGTACTTC.

The J gene is TRBJ1-5, the V gene TRBV7-8; D is undetermined. CDR3 length: 16 amino acids. V was pared by 4 bases and J by 0 bases, with 13 bases between. Per the germline V gene, CDR1 is SGHVS and CDR2 is FQNEAQ. The CDR3 protein is CASSSTGYHSNQPQHF. DNA of the CDR3: TGTGCCAGCAGCTCCACGGGATACCATAGCAATCAGCCCCAGCATTTT.

This clonotype was detected ten times or more. The genes are TRBV12-3 or TRBV12-4 and TRBJ1-3, with a tentative D call TRBD1 (6 bases). The ends were cut back, 6 bases at V and 2 bases at J, with 14 bases in the middle. The CDR3 is made up of 15 amino acids. CDR3 sequence reads: CASRKDRLTGNTIYF. The CDR3 DNA is TGTGCCAGCAGGAAAGACAGGCTGACTGGAAACACCATATATTTT.

This clonotype was observed a handful of times. This chain connects TRBV12-3 or TRBV12-4 to TRBJ1-5; D uncertain. Between the trimmed V and J ends, which lost 7 bases and 3 bases, there was a span of 7 bases. This CDR3 has 12 amino acids. CDR3 sequence: CASTLYNQPQHF. CDR3 bases: TGTGCCAGCACCCTTTACAATCAGCCCCAGCATTTT.

The chain joins TRBV19 to TRBJ2-3; the match to TRBD2 covers 10 bases. Germline CDR1 reads LNHDA; CDR2 reads SQIVND (reference sequence). V gave up 3 bases and J gave up 5 bases; unmatched junction bases: 11. The CDR3 sequence is 17 residues long. The CDR3 reads CASSINRAGGTQDTQYF. CDR3 coding DNA: TGTGCCAGTAGTATTAATCGAGCGGGGGGGACCCAAGATACGCAGTATTTT.

This clonotype was counted only a few times. V is TRBV9 and J is TRBJ1-3; D not certain. Per germline, CDR1 SGDLS and CDR2 YYNGEE. The CDR3 is 14 residues long. Trimming stripped 0 bases from V and 0 bases from J, with 4 bases between. The CDR3, as DNA: TGTGCCAGCAGCGTAGAGTCCTCTGGAAACACCATATATTTT. Translating gives CASSVESSGNTIYF.

This clonotype was counted only a few times. The CDR3 DNA sequence: TGCAGTGCTAGCGGGAGGCAATACAATGAGCAGTTCTTC. This codes for CSASGRQYNEQFF. The chain links TRBV20-1 to TRBJ2-1; 7 positions agree with TRBD2. With V trimmed by 3 bases and J by 4 bases, 3 bases remained unmatched. Germline V gene lookup returns CDR1 DFQATT and CDR2 SNEGSKA (reference sequence). The CDR3 is 13 amino acids.

This clonotype came up a few times. V is TRBV7-2 and J is TRBJ2-7; 11 nucleotides line up with TRBD2. The V gene's germline CDR1 is SGHTA and CDR2 FQGNSA. V was pared by 2 bases and J by 4 bases, with 1 base of the junction left unmatched. This CDR3 is 14 amino acids long. CDR3 bases: TGTGCCAGCAGCTTATCTAGCGGGAGGTACGAGCAGTACTTC. The encoded protein is CASSLSSGRYEQYF.

This clonotype was observed a few times. The CDR3 nucleotides read TGCAGTGCTAGAGATCTGAGAGCGAGCTCCTATAATTCACCCCTCCACTTT. Its translation is CSARDLRASSYNSPLHF. The chain combines TRBV20-1 with TRBJ1-6; D not certain. This CDR3 contains 17 residues. Germline loops: CDR1 DFQATT, CDR2 SNEGSKA (reference sequence). V was clipped by 0 bases and J by 0 bases, with 12 bases between them.

This clonotype has a handful of counts. The chain couples TRBV28 to TRBJ2-7; D is unclear. The CDR3 length is 11 residues. Trimming left V 7 bases short and J 6 bases short, with 10 bases between. Looked up from germline, CDR1 is MDHEN and CDR2 is SYDVKM. In DNA, the CDR3 is TGTGCCAGCAACGTTCGAGGCGAGCAGTACTTC. It translates to CASNVRGEQYF.

A remark on this clonotype: The conserved phenylalanine or tryptophan is not found at the CDR3 terminus, so this likely reflects a read error. It is unclear where the CDR3 begins or ends on the DNA, so no DNA is shown, and the CDR3 is as TCRdb lists it. The V gene is TRBV15, the J gene TRBJ2-7; the table's TRBD1 call for D was not verified on the DNA. The CDR3 numbers 15 amino acids, ends counted. Per germline, CDR1 LNHNV and CDR2 YYDKDF (reference sequence). The CDR3 loop reads CATRSRDRGYKDLNL.

CDR3 coding DNA: TGTGCCAGCAGTTTAGGGGACAGGGACTATGGCTACACCTTC. It translates to CASSLGDRDYGYTF. The chain recombines TRBV28 with TRBJ1-2; TRBD1 agrees at 9 bases. The V segment lost 2 bases and the J segment 3 bases; nucleotides outside the gene matches: 1. Germline loops: CDR1 MDHEN, CDR2 SYDVKM. The CDR3 is 14 residues long.

On this clonotype: Mismatch with germline at one junction end may stem from a read error. This chain links TRBV20-1 with TRBJ2-1, with 10 bases aligning to TRBD2. The CDR3 totals 17 residues. Germline V gene data show CDR1 as DFQATT and CDR2 as SNEGSKA (reference sequence). The CDR3 loop is CCARDLASGSSYNEQFF. DNA of the CDR3: TGCTGTGCTAGAGATTTGGCTAGCGGGAGCTCCTACAATGAGCAGTTCTTC.

The chain combines TRBV12-3 or TRBV12-4 with TRBJ1-6, with D unclear. V shed 2 bases and J shed 9 bases, with 8 bases lying between them. The length of the CDR3 is 13 residues. CDR3 sequence reads: CASSLIKSSPLHF. The CDR3 DNA reads as TGTGCCAGCAGTTTAATTAAGAGTTCACCCCTCCACTTT.

This clonotype was seen many times. The rearrangement uses TRBV29-1 and TRBJ2-5; 7 bases are shared with TRBD1. Germline values: CDR1 SQVTM, CDR2 ANQGSEA. V lost 6 bases to trimming and J lost 2 bases; unmatched junction nucleotides: 12. The CDR3 totals 15 residues. The CDR3 bases are TGCAGCGTGGAGCCCAGGACAGGTCAACAAGAGACCCAGTACTTC. Amino acid sequence: CSVEPRTGQQETQYF.

The V gene is TRBV9, the J gene TRBJ1-1; 7 nucleotides match TRBD1. CDR1 and CDR2 from the germline V gene are SGDLS and YYNGEE. V dropped 3 bases and J dropped 5; count of bases not matched to a gene: 7. The CDR3 covers 14 residues. CDR3 region: CASSAGTARTEAFF. The CDR3 nucleotides read TGTGCCAGCAGCGCTGGGACAGCCAGGACTGAAGCTTTCTTT.

The chain uses TRBV12-3 or TRBV12-4 and TRBJ2-1; possibly TRBD2 for D (6 bases). V was clipped by 6 bases and J by 7 bases, with 19 bases between them. The CDR3 contains 15 residues. CDR3 in amino acids: CASRPGGNGRNEQFF. The CDR3 nucleotides read TGTGCCAGCAGACCCGGAGGGAATGGTAGAAATGAGCAGTTCTTC.

V usage is TRBV29-1 and J usage is TRBJ2-7; D is uncertain. The length of the CDR3 is 13 residues. Germline V gene sequence: CDR1 SQVTM, CDR2 ANQGSEA. V dropped 5 bases and J dropped 0 bases, with 11 bases sitting between them. The CDR3 bases are TGCAGCGTTCGACCGACGAGCTCCTACGAGCAGTACTTC. Translating gives CSVRPTSSYEQYF.